These 23 T cell receptor beta chains came from one sample sequenced in a study of cytomegalovirus exposure and HLA in healthy donors. PCR used 60 Vbeta primers and 13 Jbeta primers. Using immunoSEQ multiplex PCR, the repertoire was profiled, and TCRdb retains in-frame clones only, with some absent. The sample contains some 180,000 clones, around 80% of which appear only once. The sequenced material came from PBMCs. These receptors all come from a man younger than 30 in good health and CMV-seronegative.

The rearrangement joins TRBV18 to TRBJ1-6; D is possibly TRBD1 (6 bases). The CDR3 consists of 13 residues. The V gene lost 5 bases and the J gene lost 5 bases, with 7 bases spanning the gap. The V gene's germline CDR1 is KGHSH and CDR2 LQKENI. CDR3 DNA: TGTGCCAGCTCAGGACAGAATAATTCACCCCTCCACTTT. Its translation is CASSGQNNSPLHF. The full variable domain, completed using reference TRBV18 and TRBJ1-6, is NAGVMQNPRHLVRRRGQEARLRCSPMKGHSHVYWYRQLPEEGLKFMVYLQKENIIDESGMPKERFSAEFPKEGPSILRIQQVVRGDSAAYFCASSGQNNSPLHFGNGTRLTVT.

The chain recombines TRBV30 with TRBJ1-2; 10 bases fit TRBD1. After removal of 3 bases from V and 8 bases from J, the junction contained 6 bases not matched to a gene. Germline CDR1 reads GTSNPN; CDR2 reads SVGIG (reference sequence). The CDR3 sequence is 13 residues long. The CDR3: CAWSGTGAEGYTF. The CDR3 bases are TGTGCCTGGAGCGGGACAGGGGCCGAGGGCTACACCTTC.

The rearrangement uses TRBV4-1 and TRBJ1-2; D perhaps matches TRBD1 (6 bases). Germline-derived CDR1 and CDR2 are MGHRA and YSYEKL. This CDR3 is built from 16 residues. With 4 bases removed from V and 5 bases from J, the gap between germline ends came to 20 bases. CDR3 sequence: CASSPRWLAGEYGYTF. Written as DNA, the CDR3 is TGCGCCAGCAGCCCCCGGTGGTTGGCAGGGGAATATGGCTACACCTTC.

The genes are TRBV9 and TRBJ1-1, with TRBD1 identical over 10 bases. This CDR3 is 15 amino acids long. The germline CDR1 and CDR2 sequences are SGDLS and YYNGEE. Trimming cost V 4 bases and J 2 bases; bases outside gene matches: 5. The CDR3 nucleotides are TGTGCCAGCAGCCCCCGACAGGGGGCTAACACTGAAGCTTTCTTT. Translating it yields CASSPRQGANTEAFF.

Only one count was recorded for this clone. The chain has TRBV18 and TRBJ2-3; D is possibly TRBD1 (5 bases). The V gene lost 2 bases and the J gene lost 3 bases, with 15 bases spanning the gap. CDR1 and CDR2 (germline): KGHSH, LQKENI. CDR3 length: 16 amino acids. The DNA of the CDR3 is TGTGCCAGCTCACCAGTCCAGGGATCTGGAACAGATACGCAGTATTTT. Encoded protein: CASSPVQGSGTDTQYF.

This rearrangement joins TRBV14 to TRBJ1-5; 7 bases are a match to TRBD1. V lost 4 bases and J lost 7; bases outside the gene matches: 7. CDR1 is SGHDN and CDR2 is FVKESK in the germline V gene. This CDR3 comprises 14 residues. The CDR3 DNA follows: TGTGCCAGCAGCCCCCGACAGGGAGCCCAGCCCCAGCATTTT. It is translated as CASSPRQGAQPQHF.

The rearrangement uses TRBV28 and TRBJ2-5; weak D call: TRBD2 (5 bases). Germline CDR1 is MDHEN and CDR2 is SYDVKM. V dropped 2 bases and J dropped 3 bases, with 13 bases sitting between them. The CDR3 length is 15 residues. Here the CDR3 reads CASSLIGIAKETQYF. The CDR3 coding sequence is TGTGCCAGCAGTTTAATCGGGATCGCAAAAGAGACCCAGTACTTC.

This clone turned up a few times. V usage is TRBV5-1 and J usage is TRBJ1-4; D unresolved. Per germline, CDR1 SGHRS and CDR2 YFSETQ. The ends were cut back, 3 bases at V and 8 bases at J, with 11 bases in the middle. The CDR3 contains 13 residues. CDR3 sequence reads: CASSSPHREKLFF. CDR3 bases: TGCGCCAGCAGCTCTCCCCACCGGGAAAAACTGTTTTTT.

The chain has TRBV6-1 and TRBJ2-2; D unclear. Germline V gene data show CDR1 as MNHNS and CDR2 as SASEGT. The CDR3 sequence is 12 residues long. V lost 6 bases and J 5 bases, leaving 7 bases between the germline ends. The CDR3 loop is CASSPRTGELFF. The CDR3 DNA follows: TGTGCCAGCAGCCCCCGGACCGGGGAGCTGTTTTTT.

The chain links TRBV28 to TRBJ1-5; D possibly corresponds to TRBD1 (6 bases). Germline V lookup: CDR1 MDHEN, CDR2 SYDVKM. Trimming left V 5 bases short and J 6 bases short, with 17 bases between. The length of the CDR3 is 15 residues. The CDR3 coding sequence is TGTGCCAGCAGTACCACAGGGATTCGGGCTCAGCCCCAGCATTTT. Its translation is CASSTTGIRAQPQHF.

This clone has a single count. The chain has TRBV2 and TRBJ2-5, with 8 bases fitting TRBD1. From germline, CDR1 is SNHLY and CDR2 FYNNEI. After removal of 10 bases from V and 0 bases from J, the junction contained 10 bases not matched to a gene. CDR3 length: 15 residues. The CDR3, as DNA: TGTGCCATTGATGATTTGACAGGGGACCAAGAGACCCAGTACTTC. Translated, it gives CAIDDLTGDQETQYF.

This clone was recorded only once. At one of its ends the junction is not consistent with the germline gene, which may arise from a read error. V gene TRBV5-1 combines with J gene TRBJ1-2, with D possibly matching TRBD1 (5 bases). Germline CDR1 reads SGHRS; CDR2 reads YFSETQ. The CDR3 runs to 13 residues. The CDR3 bases are TGCGCCAGCAGTCCCGACAGCCCCTATGGCTACCCCTTC. It is translated as CASSPDSPYGYPF.

CDR3 amino acids: CASSRMTSYGELFF. CDR3 coding DNA: TGTGCCAGCTCACGAATGACTAGCTACGGGGAGCTGTTTTTT. V is TRBV18 and J is TRBJ2-2, with 7 bases lining up with TRBD2. V dropped 4 bases and J dropped 7; count of bases not matched to a gene: 6. Germline assignment: CDR1 KGHSH and CDR2 LQKENI. This CDR3 has 14 residues.

The gene calls are TRBV30 and TRBJ2-1; 8 bases fit TRBD2. Germline V gives CDR1 GTSNPN, CDR2 SVGIG (reference sequence). J was trimmed by 10 bases and V by 7 bases; bases with no gene match: 12. CDR3 length: 13 amino acids. The CDR3 loop is CASPLAGRREQFF. CDR3 nucleotides: TGTGCCTCCCCGCTAGCGGGTCGTCGCGAGCAGTTCTTC. The full variable domain, rest sourced from reference TRBV30 and TRBJ2-1, is SQTIHQWPATLVQPVGSPLSLECTVEGTSNPNLYWYRQAAGRGLQLLFYSVGIGQISSEVPQNLSASRPQDRQFILSSKKLLLSDSGFYLCASPLAGRREQFFGPGTRLTVL.

The chain is built from TRBV19 and TRBJ1-3; D gene uncertain. CDR1 is LNHDA and CDR2 is SQIVND in the germline V gene (reference sequence). The CDR3 is made up of 15 amino acids. V was pared by 4 bases and J by 2 bases, with 12 bases between. The CDR3 DNA follows: TGTGCCAGTAGTAGTCGAATAGTTGCTGGAAACACCATATATTTT. Its protein is CASSSRIVAGNTIYF.

This clone was observed once. V and J are TRBV5-6 and TRBJ1-1; D possibly corresponds to TRBD1 (5 bases). This CDR3 contains 15 residues. From germline, CDR1 is SGHDT and CDR2 YYEEEE. Trimming cost V 2 bases and J 2 bases, with 13 bases left between them. CDR3 sequence (DNA): TGTGCCAGCAGCTTTTGGCCAGGGATCAACACTGAAGCTTTCTTT. It codes for CASSFWPGINTEAFF.

This CDR3 is CASSAGVYEQFF. The DNA of the CDR3 is TGTGCCAGCAGTGCGGGGGTATACGAGCAGTTCTTC. V is TRBV2 and J is TRBJ2-1, with a weak D call TRBD2 (6 bases). V was cut by 4 bases and J by 10 bases, with 11 bases left in between. CDR3 length: 12 residues. Germline CDR1 and CDR2: SNHLY and FYNNEI.

This chain links TRBV5-1 with TRBJ2-5; TRBD2 matches at 11 bases. J was trimmed by 5 bases and V by 4 bases; bases with no gene match: 10. There are 16 residues in the CDR3. Germline V gene lookup returns CDR1 SGHRS and CDR2 YFSETQ. The CDR3 region has the DNA TGCGCCAGCAGCCTAACTAGCGGGAGAATGGGGGAGACCCAGTACTTC. It encodes CASSLTSGRMGETQYF.

The table lists this clone with a few counts. The V and J genes are TRBV5-1 and TRBJ2-5, with unresolved D. The CDR3 spans 12 residues. The V end lost 4 bases, the J end lost 11 bases, and 15 bases lay between the germline ends. Germline values: CDR1 SGHRS, CDR2 YFSETQ. In nucleotides, the CDR3 is TGCGCCAGCAGCACGACCCCTATGGAGCAGTACTTC. Translation gives CASSTTPMEQYF.

This chain joins TRBV6-1 and TRBJ1-5, with unresolved D. The length of the CDR3 is 15 residues. Germline-derived CDR1 and CDR2 are MNHNS and SASEGT. Trimming took 2 bases from V and 0 from J, leaving 8 bases between them. DNA for the CDR3: TGTGCCAGCAGTGAACGCGGCTATAGCAATCAGCCCCAGCATTTT. It yields the protein CASSERGYSNQPQHF.

The V gene is TRBV5-1, the J gene TRBJ2-3, with D perhaps TRBD2 (5 bases). The CDR3 runs 15 residues. The V gene's germline CDR1 is SGHRS and CDR2 YFSETQ. V lost 1 base, J lost 0 bases, and 9 bases lay in between. CDR3 in amino acids: CASSLILASTDTQYF. CDR3 sequence (DNA): TGCGCCAGCAGCTTGATCCTAGCTAGCACAGATACGCAGTATTTT. The full variable domain, completed using reference TRBV5-1 and TRBJ2-3, is KAGVTQTPRYLIKTRGQQVTLSCSPISGHRSVSWYQQTPGQGLQFLFEYFSETQRNKGNFPGRFSGRQFSNSRSEMNVSTLELGDSALYLCASSLILASTDTQYFGPGTRLTVL.

This chain connects TRBV6-5 to TRBJ2-5; TRBD1 aligns across 7 bases. CDR3 length equals 14 residues. V dropped 0 bases and J dropped 4; count of bases not matched to a gene: 2. In germline, CDR1 is MNHEY, CDR2 SVGAGI. The CDR3: CASSYSTGRETQYF. In DNA form, the CDR3 reads TGTGCCAGCAGTTACTCGACAGGGAGAGAGACCCAGTACTTC.

The genes are TRBV5-1 and TRBJ2-1; 13 nucleotides align to TRBD2. CDR1 SGHRS and CDR2 YFSETQ come from the germline V gene. CDR3 length: 16 residues. V lost 4 bases to trimming and J lost 8 bases; unmatched junction nucleotides: 9. The CDR3 nucleotides read TGCGCCAGCAGCATCAGCTACGGACTAGCGGGAGATGAGCAGTTCTTC. Protein sequence: CASSISYGLAGDEQFF.